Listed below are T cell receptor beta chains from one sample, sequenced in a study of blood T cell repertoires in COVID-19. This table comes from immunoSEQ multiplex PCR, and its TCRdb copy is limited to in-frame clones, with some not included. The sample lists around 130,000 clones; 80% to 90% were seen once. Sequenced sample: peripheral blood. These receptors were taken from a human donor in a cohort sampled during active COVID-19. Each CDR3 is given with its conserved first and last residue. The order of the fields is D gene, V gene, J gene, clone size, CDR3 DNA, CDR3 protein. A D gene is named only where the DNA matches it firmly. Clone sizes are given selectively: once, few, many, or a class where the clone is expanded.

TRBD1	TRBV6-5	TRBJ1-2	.	TGTGCCAGTAAGACAGGGGATTCCTATGGCTACACCTTC	CASKTGDSYGYTF
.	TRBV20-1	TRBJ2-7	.	TGCAGTGCTAGAGATGGGCGTGAGCAGTACTTC	CSARDGREQYF
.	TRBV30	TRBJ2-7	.	TGTGCCTGGAGTGTTAGGTTAAGGGACTTTTCCTACGAGCAGTACTTC	CAWSVRLRDFSYEQYF
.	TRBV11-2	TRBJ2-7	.	TGTGCCAGCAGCTTAGGGTTTGCACAGTTCTACGAGCAGTACTTC	CASSLGFAQFYEQYF
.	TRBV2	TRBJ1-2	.	TGTGCCAGCAGTGAACAAACAGGAGTTGGTGGCTACACCTTC	CASSEQTGVGGYTF
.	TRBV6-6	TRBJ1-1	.	TGTGCCAGCAGCCAACTATTGAACACTGAAGCTTTCTTT	CASSQLLNTEAFF
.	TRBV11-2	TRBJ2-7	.	TGTGCCAGCAGCACCCAACAGGACGCAAGGTACTACGAGCAGTACTTC	CASSTQQDARYYEQYF
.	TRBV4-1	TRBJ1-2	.	TGCGCCAGCAGCCAAGAGGAGACTAACTATGGCTACACCTTC	CASSQEETNYGYTF
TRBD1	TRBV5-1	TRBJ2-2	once	TGCGCCAGCAGGTCCGGGACAGGGGTTACCGGGGAGCTGTTTTTT	CASRSGTGVTGELFF
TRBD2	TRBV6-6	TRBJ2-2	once	TGTGCCAGCAGTACAGCGGGGATAAACACCGGGGAGCTGTTTTTT	CASSTAGINTGELFF
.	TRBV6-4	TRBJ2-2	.	TGTGCCAGCAGCGAGAACAGGGTGGCCGGGGAGCTGTTTTTT	CASSENRVAGELFF
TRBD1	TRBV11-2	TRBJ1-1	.	TGTGCCAGCAGCTTAAGGGACAGGGGTCCTGTAGCTTTCTTT	CASSLRDRGPVAFF
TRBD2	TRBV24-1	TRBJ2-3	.	TGTGCCACCAGTGATGGACTAGCGGGGGGGACAGATACGCAGTATTTT	CATSDGLAGGTDTQYF
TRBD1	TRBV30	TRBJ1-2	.	TGTGCCTGGAGGGGGGGACAGGGGAACATCCGGGCCTATGGCTACACCTTC	CAWRGGQGNIRAYGYTF
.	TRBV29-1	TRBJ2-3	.	TGCAGCGGGGGAGGTAAGGGCCTCCGGGGAGATACGCAGTATTTT	CSGGGKGLRGDTQYF
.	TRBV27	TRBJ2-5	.	TGTGCCAGCAGTTTATCTGGAGCCCTTGGGACCCAGTACTTC	CASSLSGALGTQYF
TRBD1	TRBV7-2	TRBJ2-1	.	TGTGCCAGCAGCTTGGACAGGGGGACCTACAATGAGCAGTTCTTC	CASSLDRGTYNEQFF
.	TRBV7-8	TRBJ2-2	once	TGTGCCAGCAGCTTAGAGCTTGTCGGGGAGCTGTTTTTT	CASSLELVGELFF
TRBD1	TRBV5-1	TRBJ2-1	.	TGCGCCAGCAGCTTAGACAGGGTCAATGAGCAGTTCTTC	CASSLDRVNEQFF
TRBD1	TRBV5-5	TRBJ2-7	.	TGTGCCAGCAGCTTGGCCTGGGACAGGGCCCGCGAGCAGTACTTC	CASSLAWDRAREQYF
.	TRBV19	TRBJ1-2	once	TGTGCCACCTTTGGTATGAGGGTCTACACCTTC	CATFGMRVYTF
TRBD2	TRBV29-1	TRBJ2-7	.	TGCAGCGTTGGGAATCCCGGTAGCGGGGGGACGTACGAGCAGTACTTC	CSVGNPGSGGTYEQYF
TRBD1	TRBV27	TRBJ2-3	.	TGTGCCAGCACCTTTTGGGACAGGGGTAGCACAGATACGCAGTATTTT	CASTFWDRGSTDTQYF
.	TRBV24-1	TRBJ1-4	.	TGTGCCACCAACGGGACACGGACAGAAAAACTGTTTTTT	CATNGTRTEKLFF
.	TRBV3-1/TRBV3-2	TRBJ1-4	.	TGTGCCAGCAGCCAAAATGCCGGTAATGAAAAACTGTTTTTT	CASSQNAGNEKLFF
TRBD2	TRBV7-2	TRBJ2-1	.	TGTGCCAGCAGCTTTTTTAGCGGGGGTTACAATGAGCAGTTCTTC	CASSFFSGGYNEQFF
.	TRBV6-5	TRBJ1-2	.	TGTGCCAGCAGTTGGGGGCAGATGCCATCCTATGGCTACACCTTC	CASSWGQMPSYGYTF
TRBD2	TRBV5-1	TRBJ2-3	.	TGCGCCAGCAGCTTGGAGGGACTAGTGGGCCGCACAGATACGCAGTATTTT	CASSLEGLVGRTDTQYF
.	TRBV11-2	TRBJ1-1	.	TGTGCCAGCAGCTTAGGGAACCAGGTCACTGAAGCTTTCTTT	CASSLGNQVTEAFF
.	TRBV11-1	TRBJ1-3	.	TGTGCCAGCAGCCCAGGAGGACGGTTCGGTGGAAACACCATATATTTT	CASSPGGRFGGNTIYF
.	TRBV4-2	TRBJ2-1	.	TGTGCCAGCAGCCAGAACACCCCTCCAACCTACAATGAGCAGTTCTTC	CASSQNTPPTYNEQFF
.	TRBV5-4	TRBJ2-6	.	TGTGCCAGCAGCCCCGGCGGGGAGATCTCTGGGGCCAACGTCCTGACTTTC	CASSPGGEISGANVLTF
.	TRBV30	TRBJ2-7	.	TGTGCCTGGAGACAGGGTCACTACGAGCAGTACTTC	CAWRQGHYEQYF
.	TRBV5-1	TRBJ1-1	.	TGCGCCAGCAAGGGCAGGGTTAATACTGAAGCTTTCTTT	CASKGRVNTEAFF
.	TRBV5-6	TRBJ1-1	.	TGTGCCAGCAGCTTGGGCCGGGGTTTTAAGGCTTTCTTT	CASSLGRGFKAFF
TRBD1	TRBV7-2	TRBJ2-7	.	TGTGCCAGCATCCCCCCCGGGACAGGGGGCCACGAGCAGTACTTC	CASIPPGTGGHEQYF
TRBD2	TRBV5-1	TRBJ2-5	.	TGCGCCAGCAGCCCGGGGACTAGCGGGGGGGATGAGACCCAGTACTTC	CASSPGTSGGDETQYF
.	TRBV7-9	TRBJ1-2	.	TGTGCCAGCAGCTTAACTGATTATGGCTACACCTTC	CASSLTDYGYTF
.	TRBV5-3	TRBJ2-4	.	TGTGCCAGAAGCTTGGCTGCAGGCAAAAACATTCAGTACTTC	CARSLAAGKNIQYF
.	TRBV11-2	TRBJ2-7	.	TGTGCCAGCAGCTTTGCGGGCCGAACATCCGAGCAGTACTTC	CASSFAGRTSEQYF
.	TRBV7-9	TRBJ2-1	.	TGTGCCAGCAGCCCCCAGGAGCAGTTCTTC	CASSPQEQFF
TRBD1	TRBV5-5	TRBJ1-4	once	TGTGCCAGCAGCTTGTTGGGACAGCTAAATGAAAAACTGTTTTTT	CASSLLGQLNEKLFF